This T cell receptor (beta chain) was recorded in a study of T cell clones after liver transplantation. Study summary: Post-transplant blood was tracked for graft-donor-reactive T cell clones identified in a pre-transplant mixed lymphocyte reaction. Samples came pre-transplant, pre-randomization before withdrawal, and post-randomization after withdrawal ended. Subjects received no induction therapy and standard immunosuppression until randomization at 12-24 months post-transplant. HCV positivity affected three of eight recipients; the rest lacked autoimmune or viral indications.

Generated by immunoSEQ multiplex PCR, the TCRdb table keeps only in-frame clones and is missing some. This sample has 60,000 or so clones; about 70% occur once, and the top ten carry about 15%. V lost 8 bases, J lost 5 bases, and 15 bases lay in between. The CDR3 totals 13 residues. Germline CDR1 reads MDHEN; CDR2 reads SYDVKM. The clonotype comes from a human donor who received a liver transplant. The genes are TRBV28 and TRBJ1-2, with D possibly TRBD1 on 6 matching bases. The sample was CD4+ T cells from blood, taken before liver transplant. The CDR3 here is CASEKGVGYGYTF. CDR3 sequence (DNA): TGTGCCAGCGAGAAGGGGGTGGGATATGGCTACACCTTC.